This T cell receptor beta chain originates from a study of cytomegalovirus exposure and HLA in healthy donors. TCRdb keeps only in-frame clones here, not all; method: immunoSEQ multiplex PCR. The profile shows approximately 98,000 clones, over 75% of them singletons. Broader study findings: 164 TCR beta chains were listed as cytomegalovirus-associated. In the 120 validation repertoires, just under 95% of cluster scores exceeded 0, per a later analysis.

With 3 bases clipped from V and 11 bases from J, the junction kept 9 bases outside the gene matches. This CDR3 contains 13 residues. Germline V gene lookup returns CDR1 SQVTM and CDR2 ANQGSEA. With regard to this clone: Antigen: not known.

Sample: PBMCs. This TCR came from a woman aged 18-29 years in good health and CMV-seronegative. The J gene is TRBJ1-1, the V gene TRBV29-1; 10 bases map to TRBD1. As DNA, the CDR3 is TGCAGCGTTGATGCGGGACAGGGGAAGGTCGCTTTCTTT. Protein product: CSVDAGQGKVAFF.